A selection of T cell receptor beta chains follows, all from one sample in a study of T cell responses to AZD1222 COVID-19 vaccine. Clones were sequenced by immunoSEQ multiplex PCR, and TCRdb holds only the in-frame ones, with some missing. Here the sample spans approximately 130,000 clones, roughly 88% being singletons. Source: peripheral blood, taken 28 days after the second AZD1222 dose. Every receptor here comes from an adult who received the AZD1222 COVID-19 vaccine. Each CDR3 is given with its conserved first and last residue. A D gene is named only where the DNA matches it firmly. Clone size is given for some rows only: seen once, a few or many times, or a class if the clone is expanded.

v_call	j_call	clone_size	d_call	cdr3_aa	cdr3_nt
TRBV2	TRBJ2-4	NA	NA	CASRDGFTVAKNIQYF	TGTGCCAGCAGGGACGGGTTCACTGTAGCCAAAAACATTCAGTACTTC
TRBV28	TRBJ1-2	NA	NA	CASRTPGGGDAGYTF	TGTGCCAGCAGGACGCCCGGGGGAGGGGATGCTGGCTACACCTTC
TRBV28	TRBJ2-7	NA	TRBD1	CASSPGTGGGEQYF	TGTGCCAGCAGCCCCGGGACAGGGGGGGGCGAGCAGTACTTC
TRBV5-4	TRBJ1-1	NA	NA	CASSLGRGNTEAFF	TGTGCCAGCAGCCTAGGGAGGGGGAACACTGAAGCTTTCTTT
TRBV6-5	TRBJ2-7	NA	TRBD1	CASKAGTGSSYEQYF	TGTGCCAGCAAGGCCGGGACAGGGTCCTCCTACGAGCAGTACTTC
TRBV28	TRBJ2-2	NA	NA	CASSLTAAVTGELFF	TGTGCCAGCAGCCTAACGGCGGCAGTCACCGGGGAGCTGTTTTTT
TRBV2	TRBJ1-6	NA	NA	CASSEGGGQSPLHF	TGTGCCAGCAGTGAAGGGGGCGGGCAATCACCCCTCCACTTT
TRBV4-3	TRBJ2-3	NA	NA	CASSRKAGSTDTQYF	TGCGCCAGCAGCCGGAAGGCGGGAAGCACAGATACGCAGTATTTT
TRBV7-8	TRBJ1-5	NA	NA	CASSLEEGQPQHF	TGTGCCAGCAGCTTAGAAGAGGGTCAGCCCCAGCATTTT
TRBV7-9	TRBJ2-7	NA	NA	CASSLADSYEQYF	TGTGCCAGCAGCTTAGCCGATTCCTACGAGCAGTACTTC
TRBV9	TRBJ1-3	NA	NA	CASSVQGNSGNTIYF	TGTGCCAGCAGCGTCCAGGGAAACTCTGGAAACACCATATATTTT
TRBV4-2	TRBJ1-2	NA	NA	CASSQASGVSNYGYTF	TGTGCCAGCAGCCAAGCTTCAGGGGTCTCTAACTATGGCTACACCTTC
TRBV18	TRBJ1-6	NA	NA	CASSPRQYNSPLHF	TGTGCCAGCTCACCAAGACAGTATAATTCACCCCTCCACTTT
TRBV4-2	TRBJ1-5	NA	NA	CASSQGSGESQPQHF	TGTGCCAGCAGCCAAGGCTCAGGGGAGAGTCAGCCCCAGCATTTT
TRBV3-1/TRBV3-2	TRBJ1-1	NA	NA	CASSLHENTEAFF	TGTGCCAGCAGCCTACATGAGAACACTGAAGCTTTCTTT
TRBV5-6	TRBJ1-6	once	NA	CASSSQGTPLHF	TGTGCCAGCAGCTCACAGGGTACACCCCTCCACTTT
TRBV5-1	TRBJ1-5	once	TRBD1	CASSLGGQGHQPQHF	TGCGCCAGCAGCTTGGGTGGACAGGGACATCAGCCCCAGCATTTT
TRBV27	TRBJ2-7	once	TRBD2	CASSSSRGEATYEQYF	TGTGCCAGCAGTTCTTCCCGGGGGGAGGCAACCTACGAGCAGTACTTC
TRBV2	TRBJ1-5	NA	NA	CASSRDLNQPQHF	TGTGCCAGCAGCCGGGACCTCAATCAGCCCCAGCATTTT
TRBV7-9	TRBJ1-4	NA	TRBD1	CASSLDLGEGASNEKLFF	TGTGCCAGCAGCTTAGACCTCGGGGAGGGGGCGTCTAATGAAAAACTGTTTTTT
TRBV5-4	TRBJ2-3	NA	NA	CASSLGREPDTQYF	TGTGCCAGCAGCTTGGGTCGGGAGCCAGATACGCAGTATTTT
TRBV5-1	TRBJ2-7	NA	NA	CASSPRGFTSSYEQYF	TGCGCCAGCAGCCCCAGGGGCTTTACCTCTTCCTACGAGCAGTACTTC
TRBV28	TRBJ1-2	NA	NA	CASDQSKSGYTF	TGTGCCAGTGATCAGTCTAAGTCTGGCTACACCTTC
TRBV27	TRBJ2-2	NA	NA	CASSFGTNTGELFF	TGTGCCAGCAGTTTTGGGACCAACACCGGGGAGCTGTTTTTT
TRBV10-2	TRBJ1-2	NA	NA	CASRDEGRVYGYTF	TGCGCCAGCAGGGACGAGGGTCGCGTCTATGGCTACACCTTC
TRBV2	TRBJ2-1	NA	NA	CASAEFHEQFF	TGTGCCAGCGCGGAGTTCCATGAGCAGTTCTTC
TRBV6-5	TRBJ1-1	NA	NA	CASSSKRTEAFF	TGTGCCAGCAGTTCAAAGAGGACTGAAGCTTTCTTT
TRBV7-2	TRBJ1-2	NA	NA	CASRKDSLYGYTF	TGTGCCAGCAGAAAGGACAGCCTCTATGGCTACACCTTC
TRBV5-4	TRBJ1-1	few	TRBD1	CASSSRVGGGNTEAFF	TGTGCCAGCAGCTCTCGGGTAGGGGGCGGGAACACTGAAGCTTTCTTT
TRBV28	TRBJ1-5	NA	TRBD1	CASSGTGGGQPQHF	TGTGCCAGCAGTGGTACAGGGGGCGGTCAGCCCCAGCATTTT
TRBV27	TRBJ2-7	NA	TRBD2	CASSIGLAVGYEQYF	TGTGCCAGCAGTATCGGACTAGCCGTTGGGTACGAGCAGTACTTC
TRBV6-2/TRBV6-3	TRBJ2-1	NA	NA	CASSRSRGGDEQFF	TGTGCCAGCAGCCGGAGCAGGGGGGGCGATGAGCAGTTCTTC
TRBV5-1	TRBJ2-7	NA	TRBD2	CASSLAPGGTPYEQYF	TGCGCCAGCAGCTTGGCCCCGGGGGGGACCCCCTACGAGCAGTACTTC
TRBV19	TRBJ1-1	NA	NA	CASSLRTAVGTEAFF	TGTGCCAGTAGTCTGCGGACCGCGGTGGGCACTGAAGCTTTCTTT